Shown below are 21 T cell receptor beta chains from a single sample sequenced in a study of CD8+ T cells in alopecia areata. It was cDNA, reverse transcribed from extracted RNA, that served as the sequencing template. Data came from immunoSEQ multiplex PCR; TCRdb stores just in-frame clones and leaves some out. The sample holds about 150,000 clones, 45% to 60% seen once. Stated treatment: oral pan-JAK inhibitor, 5-10 mg twice daily. Sequenced material: CD8+ T cells sorted from blood, taken at week 4, from a patient treated with tofacitinib. These receptors were obtained from a human donor with alopecia areata.

V is TRBV18 and J is TRBJ2-7, with a tentative D call TRBD1 (6 bases). Germline assignment: CDR1 KGHSH and CDR2 LQKENI. The CDR3 loop spans 13 amino acids. V lost 3 bases to trimming and J lost 2 bases, with 8 bases between them. The CDR3 protein is CASSPDSTYEQYF. Written as DNA, the CDR3 is TGTGCCAGCTCACCGGACAGCACCTACGAGCAGTACTTC.

V is TRBV5-6 and J is TRBJ2-5, with 11 bases identical to TRBD2. The V segment lost 1 base and the J segment 1 base; nucleotides outside the gene matches: 9. The CDR3 runs 18 residues. In germline, CDR1 is SGHDT, CDR2 YYEEEE. The DNA for the CDR3 is TGTGCCAGCAGCTTGCTCCTAGCGGGGGGACACCCCCAAGAGACCCAGTACTTC. Protein product: CASSLLLAGGHPQETQYF.

The J gene is TRBJ2-7, the V gene TRBV19, with 11 positions matching TRBD1. The CDR3 has 13 amino acids. The germline V gene encodes CDR1 LNHDA and CDR2 SQIVND (reference sequence). Unmatched junction bases numbered 4, after V lost 5 bases and J lost 7 bases. The CDR3, as DNA: TGTGCCAGTAGTCCCGGGACAGGGGGTGAGCAGTACTTC. Its translation is CASSPGTGGEQYF.

The V call is TRBV27, the J call TRBJ2-3, with D unresolved. The CDR3 is 12 amino acids. Germline V CDR1 and CDR2: MNHEY, SMNVEV (reference sequence). The V end was cut by 2 bases, the J end by 9 bases, with 9 bases between. This CDR3 is CASSLIEGTQYF. The CDR3 nucleotides read TGTGCCAGCAGTTTAATAGAAGGGACGCAGTATTTT.

This sequence joins TRBV5-1 and TRBJ2-3; TRBD1 matches at 9 bases. J lost 4 bases, V lost 4 bases, and 10 bases had no gene match. Germline CDR1 and CDR2: SGHRS and YFSETQ. The CDR3 has 16 residues. The CDR3 region is CASSRLGTGMADTQYF. In nucleotides, the CDR3 is TGCGCCAGCAGCCGCCTGGGGACAGGGATGGCAGATACGCAGTATTTT.

In the case of this clone: The same CDR3 is also encoded by other DNA sequences in this sample. This rearrangement joins TRBV9 to TRBJ2-3; no clear D gene. The CDR3 consists of 13 residues. With 0 bases removed from V and 0 bases from J, the gap between germline ends came to 2 bases. Germline V gives CDR1 SGDLS, CDR2 YYNGEE. CDR3 loop: CASSVVSTDTQYF. As DNA, the CDR3 is TGTGCCAGCAGCGTAGTCAGCACAGATACGCAGTATTTT.

The CDR3 nucleotides are TGCGCCAGCAGCTTGGTGCAGACCCCGGGGTCTGGGGCCAACGTCCTGACTTTC. Its translation: CASSLVQTPGSGANVLTF. The J gene is TRBJ2-6, the V gene TRBV5-1; the D gene is possibly TRBD2 (5 bases). Germline lookup yields CDR1 SGHRS and CDR2 YFSETQ. The CDR3 loop spans 18 amino acids. Trimming took off 0 bases at V and 1 base at J, with 14 bases between the two ends.

This clone was counted a few times. The gene calls are TRBV15 and TRBJ2-2; D possibly corresponds to TRBD2 (5 bases). V was trimmed by 0 bases and J by 0 bases, leaving 11 bases between them. The CDR3 is 17 amino acids. CDR1 and CDR2 (germline): LNHNV, YYDKDF (reference sequence). CDR3: CATSRDEGAANTGELFF. The CDR3 region has the DNA TGTGCCACCAGCAGAGATGAGGGAGCAGCGAACACCGGGGAGCTGTTTTTT.

This clone has more than one count but fewer than ten. This rearrangement joins TRBV29-1 to TRBJ2-7, with TRBD2 as a possible D gene (5 bases). The CDR3 contains 12 residues. Germline loops: CDR1 SQVTM, CDR2 ANQGSEA. V was pared by 5 bases and J by 2 bases, with 10 bases between. CDR3 sequence reads: CSVSVTTYEQYF. The CDR3 DNA reads TGCAGCGTTTCGGTGACTACCTACGAGCAGTACTTC.

CDR3 amino acids: CASRARPRQPQHF. CDR3 bases: TGCGCCAGCAGGGCCAGGCCTCGTCAGCCCCAGCATTTT. The V and J genes are TRBV5-1 and TRBJ1-5; D remains ambiguous. The germline gives CDR1 SGHRS, CDR2 YFSETQ. The CDR3 runs to 13 residues. The V end lost 5 bases, the J end lost 6 bases, and 12 bases lay between the germline ends.

The chain employs TRBV4-1 and TRBJ2-7; D unresolved. Trimming pared 0 bases from V and 0 bases from J, leaving 6 bases between. CDR3 size: 14 residues. In germline, CDR1 is MGHRA, CDR2 YSYEKL. The CDR3 bases are TGCGCCAGCAGCCAAGATGACGTCTCCTACGAGCAGTACTTC. Translating it yields CASSQDDVSYEQYF.

The chain is built from TRBV27 and TRBJ2-7, with 7 bases lining up with TRBD1. This CDR3 region has 13 residues. The V gene end was trimmed by 10 bases and the J gene end by 5 bases; junction bases not matched to a gene: 11. Germline V gene data show CDR1 as MNHEY and CDR2 as SMNVEV (reference sequence). CDR3 DNA sequence: TGTGCCACCAACCTGATTCAGGGGGACGAGCAGTACTTC. Protein product: CATNLIQGDEQYF.

Notes on this clone: This CDR3 is also generated by other DNA sequences in the sample. The DNA of the CDR3 is TGTGCCAGCAGCCCCGCGAGACCTGAGCAGTTCTTC. Translating gives CASSPARPEQFF. J is TRBJ2-1 and V is TRBV27; unclear D gene. The ends were cut back, 6 bases at V and 9 bases at J, with 12 bases in the middle. Per the germline V gene, CDR1 is MNHEY and CDR2 is SMNVEV (reference sequence). The CDR3 sequence is 12 residues long.

In this sample, this clone turned up many times. CDR3 amino acids: CASSLSGGFLNEQFF. As DNA, the CDR3 is TGTGCCAGCAGTCTTAGCGGGGGTTTTCTTAATGAGCAGTTCTTC. This sequence joins TRBV11-2 and TRBJ2-1, with 9 bases identical to TRBD2. Per germline, CDR1 SGHAT and CDR2 FQNNGV. The CDR3 is 15 amino acids. V lost 6 bases and J lost 7; bases outside the gene matches: 10.

The chain recombines TRBV6-5 with TRBJ2-5; no firm D call. The CDR3 runs 13 residues. The germline V gene encodes CDR1 MNHEY and CDR2 SVGAGI. V was clipped by 5 bases and J by 5 bases, with 12 bases between them. The CDR3 DNA reads TGTGCCAGCAGTCCCGTACCCGGTGAGACCCAGTACTTC. Protein product: CASSPVPGETQYF.

This clone was seen repeatedly, ten times or more. The chain carries TRBV7-2 and TRBJ2-7; D is unresolved. Germline-derived CDR1 and CDR2 are SGHTA and FQGNSA. V was cut by 5 bases and J by 3 bases, with 14 bases left in between. The CDR3 runs 14 residues. CDR3 amino acids: CASSLAQQVYEQYF. CDR3 nucleotides: TGTGCCAGCAGCCTGGCCCAACAAGTCTACGAGCAGTACTTC.

The rearrangement links TRBV27 to TRBJ2-7; TRBD2 might be the D (5 bases). The CDR3 is made up of 12 amino acids. The V and J ends lost 6 bases and 4 bases respectively, with 10 bases between them. Per the germline V gene, CDR1 is MNHEY and CDR2 is SMNVEV (reference sequence). The CDR3 DNA follows: TGTGCCAGCAGGGGAGCAATGTACGAGCAGTACTTC. Its protein is CASRGAMYEQYF.

The chain uses TRBV9 and TRBJ2-3; TRBD2 aligns across 7 bases. V gave up 0 bases and J gave up 1 base; unmatched junction bases: 2. The germline V gene encodes CDR1 SGDLS and CDR2 YYNGEE. This CDR3 has 15 residues. The CDR3 reads CASSVGGLRTDTQYF. CDR3 sequence (DNA): TGTGCCAGCAGCGTAGGGGGACTACGCACAGATACGCAGTATTTT.

This clone was observed at least ten times. The chain is built from TRBV7-9 and TRBJ2-5, with D maybe TRBD2 (5 bases). Trimming removed 1 base at V and 4 bases at J, with 13 bases between. CDR1 and CDR2 (germline): SEHNR, FQNEAQ (reference sequence). The length of the CDR3 is 15 residues. In DNA form, the CDR3 reads TGTGCCAGCAGCTTAGTTCCGGGGAGACGAGAGACCCAGTACTTC. Its protein product is CASSLVPGRRETQYF.

The CDR3 nucleotides read TGTGCCAGCAGCGTAGAGGACTCGGCCACAGATACGCAGTATTTT. This encodes CASSVEDSATDTQYF. The chain recombines TRBV9 with TRBJ2-3; a weak D match, TRBD2 (5 bases). The CDR3 runs 15 residues. V was cut by 0 bases and J by 2 bases, with 10 bases left in between. Germline loops: CDR1 SGDLS, CDR2 YYNGEE.

The CDR3 loop reads CASSSPTSGPDTEAFF. CDR3 nucleotides: TGTGCCAGCAGTTCCCCGACATCGGGGCCCGATACTGAAGCTTTCTTT. The chain recombines TRBV27 with TRBJ1-1; perhaps TRBD1 as D (5 bases). Between the trimmed V and J ends, which lost 4 bases and 5 bases, there was a span of 20 bases. This CDR3 comprises 16 residues. Germline V gives CDR1 MNHEY, CDR2 SMNVEV (reference sequence).